This T cell receptor (beta chain) appears in the sequencing data of a study of shared clonotypes between healthy human individuals. The table came from immunoSEQ multiplex PCR; TCRdb's copy has only in-frame clones and leaves some out. Of hundreds of thousands of clones listed, 98% were seen once; the top ten hold more than 0.3%. The naive CD8 population came from CD45RO-negative cells selected for CCR7, without terminally differentiated effector memory CD45RA+ cells. The CDR3 is 17 residues long. Germline V gene data show CDR1 as SNHLY and CDR2 as FYNNEI. The V and J ends lost 8 bases and 0 bases, in that order; junction bases with no gene match: 13.

The receptor's source is a man younger than 45 in good health. This chain links TRBV2 with TRBJ2-7, with TRBD2 matching 10 bases. Sequencing was carried out using naive CD8+ T cells sorted from blood. The CDR3 DNA sequence: TGTGCCAGCTCTGAGGCTAGCGGGAGAAGGGGCTCCTACGAGCAGTACTTC. Protein sequence: CASSEASGRRGSYEQYF.